This entry lists 6 T cell receptor beta chains sequenced from one sample in a study of breast tumors, draining lymph nodes, adjacent tissues. Breast cancer patients provided tissue from their axillary draining lymph nodes. TCRdb reanalysed the multiplex PCR reads using MiXCR and keeps one entry per CDR3 protein. The repertoire holds approximately 130,000 distinct CDR3 sequences, with less than 25% as singletons. Sequencing was done on a sample of axillary lymph node tissue. Receptors originate from a female donor with breast cancer. Some clones in this sample may be carry-over from other donors' samples.

This clonotype has at least ten counts. J is TRBJ1-2 and V is TRBV13, with D tentatively TRBD1 (5 bases). V was pared by 4 bases and J by 8 bases, with 20 bases between. The CDR3 has 15 amino acids. Looked up from germline, CDR1 is PRHDT and CDR2 is FYEKMQ (reference sequence). The CDR3 loop reads CASSSDSTGWGGYTF. As DNA, the CDR3 is TGTGCCAGCAGCTCTGACTCGACGGGCTGGGGGGGCTACACCTTC.

This clonotype has only one observation. One end of the junction fails to match germline, which may point to a read error. The J gene is TRBJ2-1, the V gene TRBV20-1; 9 nucleotides match TRBD1. Germline V gene data show CDR1 as DFQATT and CDR2 as SNEGSKA (reference sequence). The CDR3 has 14 residues. The CDR3 loop is CSAPDRGSYDEQFF. DNA of the CDR3: TGCAGTGCCCCGGACAGGGGCTCCTACGATGAGCAGTTCTTC.

This clonotype was recorded at least ten times. V usage is TRBV6-5 and J usage is TRBJ2-7, with D possibly TRBD1 on 5 matching bases. The CDR3 consists of 17 residues. From germline, CDR1 is MNHEY and CDR2 SVGAGI. V was pared by 4 bases and J by 5 bases, with 24 bases between. The CDR3 loop is CASSFNTPTEVQNEQYF. DNA of the CDR3: TGTGCCAGCAGTTTCAATACCCCGACAGAGGTTCAGAACGAGCAGTACTTC.

A note on this clonotype: This may come from a read error, since a much larger clone is one base off. This chain connects TRBV5-4 to TRBJ1-4; the D gene is possibly TRBD1 (5 bases). The CDR3 extends over 15 amino acids. The V gene's germline CDR1 is SGHNT and CDR2 YYREEE (reference sequence). The CDR3 sequence is CASGLQGATNEKLFF. As DNA, the CDR3 is TGTGCCAGCGGCTTGCAGGGTGCAACTAATGAAAAACTGTTTTTT.

This clonotype was counted at least ten times. The V and J genes are TRBV10-1 and TRBJ2-1; 12 bases map to TRBD2. V lost 3 bases to trimming and J lost 6 bases; unmatched junction nucleotides: 6. The CDR3 is 16 amino acids. Germline V gives CDR1 WNHNN, CDR2 SYGVQD (reference sequence). The CDR3 DNA reads TGCGCCAGCAGTGACTCACTAGCGGGAGGTATCAATGAGCAGTTCTTC. This encodes CASSDSLAGGINEQFF.

The sample holds many counts of this clonotype. The chain joins TRBV6-5 to TRBJ2-1, with 10 bases matching TRBD2. V trimming: 5 bases; J trimming: 4 bases; junction bases outside the gene matches: 5. CDR3 length: 15 residues. Germline V lookup: CDR1 MNHEY, CDR2 SVGAGI. This chain's CDR3 is CASSRSGRRYNEQFF. Here the CDR3 DNA reads TGTGCCAGCAGTCGTAGCGGGAGGCGGTACAATGAGCAGTTCTTC.